This T cell receptor beta chain was found in a study of regulatory T cells in long-lasting Graves disease. The wider study: Under 3 months of antithyroid drugs had been taken by newly diagnosed Graves' patients. Study conclusions and caveats: With 2,741 shared public clonotypes, persistent patients exceeded new patients, who shared about a thousand. It was in persistent disease that TRBV28, TRBJ1-2 and TRBJ2-5 were favored.

CDR3 length: 15 amino acids. Germline values: CDR1 SGHTA, CDR2 FQGTGA. V was clipped by 1 base and J by 0 bases, with 9 bases between them. The TCR beta library used iRepertoire HTBI primers with Arm-PCR amplification of CDR3. Each CDR3 protein gets one entry after TCRdb re-called the multiplex PCR reads with MiXCR. Among roughly 350,000 distinct CDR3 sequences, about a sixth were seen once, and the ten largest hold roughly 21%. Specified time point: newly diagnosed GD, antithyroid drugs for less than 3 months. PBMC-derived RNA was used for the TCR library. This clonotype was counted many times. Antigen: not known. These data also formed part of another study, on T cells in Graves' hyperthyroidism and ophthalmopathy. That study adds: Appearing also in blood were most of the thyroid clonotypes expanded above 0.001.

The clonotype was recovered from a woman between 18 and 30 years old with Graves disease. The genes are TRBV7-3 and TRBJ1-1; no clear D gene. The material sequenced was peripheral blood mononuclear cells (PBMCs), taken at new diagnosis, from a patient treated with antithyroid drugs. The chain's CDR3 is CASSLKRIMNTEAFF. The CDR3 bases are TGTGCCAGCAGCTTAAAGCGAATTATGAACACTGAAGCTTTCTTT.